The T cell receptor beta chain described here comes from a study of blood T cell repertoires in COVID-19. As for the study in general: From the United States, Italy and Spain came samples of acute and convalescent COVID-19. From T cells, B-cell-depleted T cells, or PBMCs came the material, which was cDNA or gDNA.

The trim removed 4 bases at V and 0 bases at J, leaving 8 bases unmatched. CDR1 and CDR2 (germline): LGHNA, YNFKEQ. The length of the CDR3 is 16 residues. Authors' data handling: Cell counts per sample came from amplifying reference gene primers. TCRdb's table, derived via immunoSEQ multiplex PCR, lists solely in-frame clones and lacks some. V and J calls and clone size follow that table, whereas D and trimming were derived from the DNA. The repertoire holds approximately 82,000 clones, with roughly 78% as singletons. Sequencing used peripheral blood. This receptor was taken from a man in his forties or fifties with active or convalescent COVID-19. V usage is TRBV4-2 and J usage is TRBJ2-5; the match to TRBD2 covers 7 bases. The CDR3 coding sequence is TGTGCCAGCAGCCCGGTTATCGGGGGGTACCAAGAGACCCAGTACTTC. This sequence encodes CASSPVIGGYQETQYF.